The T cell receptor (beta chain) under discussion was sequenced for a study of blood T cell repertoires in COVID-19. Study-level information: Both acute and convalescent COVID-19 samples were obtained from the United States, Italy and Spain. The analysed material was cDNA or gDNA that came from T cells, B-cell-depleted T cells, or PBMCs.

As handled by the study authors: Estimation of nucleated cell counts was performed using reference gene primer amplification. Sequenced by immunoSEQ multiplex PCR; TCRdb stores in-frame clones only, minus some. Clone size and V and J calls were adopted from that table, with D and trimming inferred from the DNA. This sample carries hundreds of thousands of clones, about 90% of them seen once, and the ten largest clones take 1.5%. Trimming left V 4 bases short and J 3 bases short, with 16 bases between. The CDR3 spans 16 residues. The germline V gene has CDR1 SGDLS and CDR2 YYNGEE. Sequences were obtained from peripheral blood. This chain joins TRBV9 and TRBJ2-2; D is possibly TRBD2 (6 bases). The TCR originated in a woman in her 40s who had recovered from COVID-19. This chain's CDR3 is CASSPLGDSYTGELFF. In DNA form, the CDR3 reads TGTGCCAGCAGCCCGCTTGGGGACTCGTACACCGGGGAGCTGTTTTTT.